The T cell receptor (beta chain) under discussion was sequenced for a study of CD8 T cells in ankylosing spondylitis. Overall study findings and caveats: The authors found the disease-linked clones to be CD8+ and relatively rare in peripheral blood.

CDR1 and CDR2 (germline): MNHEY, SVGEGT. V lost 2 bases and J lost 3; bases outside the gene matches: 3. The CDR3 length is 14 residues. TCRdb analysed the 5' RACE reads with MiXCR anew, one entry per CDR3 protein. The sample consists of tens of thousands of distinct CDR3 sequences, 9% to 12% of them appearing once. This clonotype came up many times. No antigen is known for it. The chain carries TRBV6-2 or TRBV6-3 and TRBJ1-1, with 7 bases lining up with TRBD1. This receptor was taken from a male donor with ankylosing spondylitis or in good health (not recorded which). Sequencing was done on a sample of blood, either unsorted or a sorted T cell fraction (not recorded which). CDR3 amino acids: CASSYPGQYTEAFF. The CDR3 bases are TGTGCCAGCAGTTACCCGGGACAGTACACTGAAGCTTTCTTT.